This TCR beta chain was recovered during a study of blood T cell repertoires in COVID-19. In the study overall: From T cells, B-cell-depleted T cells, or PBMCs came the material, which was cDNA or gDNA.

In the original workflow: Amplification of reference gene primers provided the estimated nucleated cell counts. Clones were sequenced by immunoSEQ multiplex PCR, and TCRdb holds only the in-frame ones, with some missing. The V and J calls and clone size come from that table; D and trimming were worked out from the DNA. The sample contains 25,000 to 30,000 clones, roughly 70% of which appear only once. CDR3 length equals 12 residues. The ends were cut back, 7 bases at V and 4 bases at J, with 13 bases in the middle. CDR1 is GTSNPN, CDR2 SVGIG, per germline (reference sequence). Sequenced sample: peripheral blood. The source of this sequence is a boy aged 2 to 9 with active or convalescent COVID-19. This chain links TRBV30 with TRBJ1-2, with a possible D match to TRBD1 (5 bases). The CDR3 sequence: CASLGGGYGYTF. The CDR3 DNA follows: TGTGCCTCCCTGGGGGGAGGCTATGGCTACACCTTC.